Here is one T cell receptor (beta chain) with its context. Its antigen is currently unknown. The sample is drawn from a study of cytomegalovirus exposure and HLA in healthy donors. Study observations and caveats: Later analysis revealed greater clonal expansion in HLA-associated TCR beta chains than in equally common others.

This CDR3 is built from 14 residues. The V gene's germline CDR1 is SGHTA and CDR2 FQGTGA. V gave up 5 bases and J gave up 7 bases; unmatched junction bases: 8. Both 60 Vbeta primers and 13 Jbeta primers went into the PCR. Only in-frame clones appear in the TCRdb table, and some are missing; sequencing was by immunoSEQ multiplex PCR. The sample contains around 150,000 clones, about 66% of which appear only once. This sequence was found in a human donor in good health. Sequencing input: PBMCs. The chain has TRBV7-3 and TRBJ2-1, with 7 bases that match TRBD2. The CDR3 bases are TGTGCCAGCAGCCCGACGGGGCGGGAGAATGAGCAGTTCTTC. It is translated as CASSPTGRENEQFF.